These T cell receptor beta chains were read from a single sample in a study of neurological immune-mediated disorders. TCRdb analysed the 5' RACE reads with MiXCR anew, one entry per CDR3 protein. The repertoire holds about 60,000 distinct CDR3 sequences, with around 3.8% as singletons. The sequenced sample was PBMCs. Source of these receptors: a woman in her forties or fifties with multiple sclerosis. CDR3s include the opening cysteine and the closing phenylalanine or tryptophan. Each record gives: J gene, clone size, V gene, D gene, CDR3 DNA, CDR3 protein. The D gene is left open where the match is weak. The listing skips clone size in some rows; elsewhere it reads once, few, many or a size class.

>TRBJ1-1|many|TRBV7-3|-
TGTGCCAGCAGCTTAACCTATTTGGGCGCGGCTTTCTTT
CASSLTYLGAAFF
>TRBJ1-5|many|TRBV5-1|-
TGCGCCAGCAGCATAGACGGTGGGAATCAGCCCCAGCATTTT
CASSIDGGNQPQHF
>TRBJ2-2|many|TRBV27|TRBD2
TGTGCCAGCACAGACCCACCTAGCGGGAGGTACACCGGGGAGCTGTTTTTT
CASTDPPSGRYTGELFF
>TRBJ1-6|-|TRBV14|TRBD1
TGTGCCAGCAGCCAAGATCTGGGGACAGTTTTTTCACCCCTCCACTTT
CASSQDLGTVFSPLHF
>TRBJ2-1|many|TRBV6-2/TRBV6-3|-
TGTGCCAGCAGTCCTCTATTAGGGGGGTCCTACAATGAGCAGTTCTTC
CASSPLLGGSYNEQFF
>TRBJ2-5|many|TRBV20-1|TRBD2
TGCAGTGCTAGAGATTTCCTAGCGGCGTACCAAGAGACCCAGTACTTC
CSARDFLAAYQETQYF
>TRBJ2-7|many|TRBV4-3|-
TGCGCCAGCAGCCAGGAGACAGGACTGTTGGAGCAGTACTTC
CASSQETGLLEQYF
>TRBJ2-1|many|TRBV5-8|-
TGTGCCAGCAGCTTGAGTCTAGGGCGCTTCAATGAGCAGTTCTTC
CASSLSLGRFNEQFF
>TRBJ2-1|many|TRBV12-3/TRBV12-4|-
TGTGCCAGCAGTCAAACGCTCCTAGGTGGGTCTTACAATGAGCAGTTCTTC
CASSQTLLGGSYNEQFF
>TRBJ1-1|many|TRBV7-8|TRBD1
TGTGCCAGCAGCTTAGTGCCCGGGACAGGGATGAACACTGAAGCTTTCTTT
CASSLVPGTGMNTEAFF
>TRBJ1-6|many|TRBV20-1|-
TGCAGTGCTAGTGATAGATCGGGGGGCGCATCACCCCTCCACTTT
CSASDRSGGASPLHF
>TRBJ1-1|many|TRBV7-2|TRBD1
TGTGCCAGCAGCACGACCGGGACAGACACTGAAGCTTTCTTT
CASSTTGTDTEAFF
>TRBJ2-7|-|TRBV5-6|TRBD2
TGTGCCAGCAGCTTGCTAGCGGGGGTACTCTACGAGCAGTACTTC
CASSLLAGVLYEQYF
>TRBJ1-2|many|TRBV5-1|TRBD1
TGCGCCAGCAGCTTGACGACAGGGAGCCGTGGCTACACCTTC
CASSLTTGSRGYTF
>TRBJ1-2|many|TRBV5-1|TRBD1
TGCGCCAGCAGCGAAACAGGGGGCGACGGCTATGGCTACACCTTC
CASSETGGDGYGYTF
>TRBJ2-3|many|TRBV5-1|TRBD2
TGCGCCAGCAGCTTGACCGGACTAGCGGGAGGATCTAGCACAGATACGCAGTATTTT
CASSLTGLAGGSSTDTQYF
>TRBJ1-2|many|TRBV20-1|TRBD1
TGCAGTGCGAGGGTCCAGGGGGGATTCTATGGCTACACCTTC
CSARVQGGFYGYTF
>TRBJ1-1|-|TRBV7-2|-
TGTGCCAGCAGGACCCTGGGGCCCGGGAGAGCTTTCTTT
CASRTLGPGRAFF
>TRBJ2-1|many|TRBV6-2/TRBV6-3|TRBD1
TGTGCCAGCAGCCGAGGACAGGGGGCAAATGAGCAGTTCTTC
CASSRGQGANEQFF
>TRBJ2-5|many|TRBV5-1|-
TGCGCCAGCAGCTTGCTAGGAGAGACCCAGTACTTC
CASSLLGETQYF
>TRBJ2-3|many|TRBV7-3|-
TGTGCCAGCAGCCCCACCTCGGGTACGCAGTATTTT
CASSPTSGTQYF
>TRBJ2-3|once|TRBV24-1|TRBD2
TGTGCCACCAGTGATCCCGGAGGGGAGGGAGGGTTAGAAGATACGCAGTATTTT
CATSDPGGEGGLEDTQYF
>TRBJ2-6|many|TRBV24-1|TRBD1
TGTGCCACCAGTGAGGGGACAGTTGGGGCCAACGTCCTGACTTTC
CATSEGTVGANVLTF
>TRBJ1-1|many|TRBV9|TRBD1
TGTGCCAGCAGCGTAGCTTACAGGGGCGGTGACGGTGAAGCTTTCTTT
CASSVAYRGGDGEAFF
>TRBJ2-3|-|TRBV7-2|TRBD2
TGTGCCAGCAGCTTAAGGTCGGGAGGAAAAGATACGCAGTATTTT
CASSLRSGGKDTQYF
>TRBJ1-2|many|TRBV9|-
TGTGCCAGCTACGGGCGGAGGAACTATGGCTACACCTTC
CASYGRRNYGYTF
>TRBJ2-7|many|TRBV9|-
TGTGCCAGCAGCGGAGAAGACAAAGGGGGCGGGAGGAGCTCCTACGAGCAGTACTTC
CASSGEDKGGGRSSYEQYF
>TRBJ1-5|many|TRBV7-9|-
TGTGCCAGCAGCCCGTCACTTGGCAATCAGCCCCAGAATTTT
CASSPSLGNQPQNF
>TRBJ2-1|many|TRBV2|TRBD2
TGTGCCAGCAGTGCAGGACGTAGGGATCCTAGCGGGAGGGTTGAGCAGTTCTTC
CASSAGRRDPSGRVEQFF
>TRBJ2-2|many|TRBV5-1|-
TGCGCCAGCAGCTCGGTTGATGGGAACGGGGAGCTGTTTTTT
CASSSVDGNGELFF
>TRBJ2-7|many|TRBV12-3/TRBV12-4|-
TGTGCCAGCAGTGCACACTACGAGCAGTACTTC
CASSAHYEQYF
>TRBJ1-1|-|TRBV19|-
TGTGCCAGTATGGAAGGGAGGTACACTGAAGCTTTCTTT
CASMEGRYTEAFF
>TRBJ1-5|-|TRBV7-2|-
TGTGCCAGCAGCCCCTGGGGGAATCAGCCCCAGCATTTT
CASSPWGNQPQHF
>TRBJ2-3|many|TRBV5-1|-
TGCGCCAGCAGCTTGTCGGCGGGCACCGGCCCAGATACGCAGTATTTT
CASSLSAGTGPDTQYF
>TRBJ2-1|many|TRBV4-3|TRBD2
TGCGCCAGCAGCCAACACCTCGGGGCGGGAGTACCCTACAATGAGCAGTTCTTC
CASSQHLGAGVPYNEQFF
>TRBJ1-3|many|TRBV20-1|-
TGCAGTGCTAATCTCGGCTCTGGAAACACCATATATTTT
CSANLGSGNTIYF
>TRBJ2-2|many|TRBV7-6|-
TGTGCCAGCAGCCCCAGGGATGGAGAGCTGTTTTTT
CASSPRDGELFF
>TRBJ2-3|many|TRBV7-8|-
TGTGCCAGCATGGGGGAAGATACGCAGTATTTT
CASMGEDTQYF
>TRBJ1-3|-|TRBV28|-
TGTGCCAGCCTTCAGGGAACCTCTGGAAAAACCATATATTTT
CASLQGTSGKTIYF
>TRBJ1-2|many|TRBV5-1|TRBD1
TGCGCCAGCAGCTTGGCTGGACAGGCTGGCTATGGCTACACCTTC
CASSLAGQAGYGYTF
>TRBJ2-2|-|TRBV6-5|-
TGTGCCAGCAGTTACCGGCGGAACACCGGGGAGCTGTTTTTT
CASSYRRNTGELFF
>TRBJ2-7|many|TRBV11-3|-
TGTGCCAGCAGCTCCCTCCGAGAGCAGTACTTC
CASSSLREQYF
>TRBJ2-3|many|TRBV4-3|TRBD2
TGCGCCAGCAGCCAAGGGGGACTAGCGCGCACAGATACGCAGTATTTT
CASSQGGLARTDTQYF